This T cell receptor (beta chain) appears in the sequencing data of a study of blood T cell repertoires in COVID-19. As for the study in general: Both acute and convalescent COVID-19 samples were obtained from the United States, Italy and Spain. In each case, the material was cDNA or gDNA derived from T cells, B-cell-depleted T cells, or PBMCs.

The CDR3 consists of 15 residues. Germline lookup yields CDR1 LNHDA and CDR2 SQIVND (reference sequence). J gave up 2 bases and V 4 bases, and 7 bases lay outside the gene matches. Per the original methods: Reference gene primer amplification yielded estimated nucleated cell counts. Generated by immunoSEQ multiplex PCR, the TCRdb table keeps only in-frame clones and is missing some. The DNA gave D and trimming, while V, J and clone size come from that table. The sample contains 50,000 to 60,000 clones, under 90% of which appear only once. The sequenced material came from peripheral blood. V usage is TRBV19 and J usage is TRBJ1-1, with 7 bases identical to TRBD1. The sequence derives from a man of 80 years or more with active or convalescent COVID-19. CDR3 region: CASSTPDRSNTEAFF. For the CDR3, the DNA is TGTGCCAGTAGTACTCCGGACAGGTCAAACACTGAAGCTTTCTTT.